These T cell receptor beta chains were read from a single sample in a study of regulatory T cells in long-lasting Graves disease. TCRdb independently ran MiXCR on the multiplex PCR reads; one entry per CDR3 protein. The sample gives around 480,000 distinct CDR3 sequences, about 16% of which show up once; just under 25% is in the top ten. These same records also appear under a second study, on T cells in Graves' hyperthyroidism and ophthalmopathy.

This material consisted of peripheral blood mononuclear cells (PBMCs), taken at new diagnosis, from a patient treated with antithyroid drugs. These receptors originate from a middle-aged woman with Graves disease. Each CDR3 is given with its conserved first and last residue. Fields, in order: V gene, J gene, clone size, D gene, CDR3 length, CDR3 protein, CDR3 DNA. The D gene is left open where the match is weak. Not all rows give a size; the values are once, few, many and, for expanded clones, a class.

TRBV28	TRBJ1-5	NA	NA	17	CASSLYFGQGSNQPQHF	TGTGCCAGCAGTTTATATTTTGGCCAGGGGAGCAATCAGCCCCAGCATTTT
TRBV10-3	TRBJ2-7	many	NA	12	CAISYGSYEQYF	TGTGCCATCAGCTACGGGTCCTACGAGCAGTACTTC
TRBV18	TRBJ1-2	many	NA	12	CASSSGGDGYTF	TGTGCCAGCTCCTCGGGCGGGGATGGCTACACCTTC
TRBV11-2	TRBJ1-5	NA	NA	15	CASTKTGDSNQPQHF	TGTGCCAGCACCAAAACGGGGGACAGCAATCAGCCCCAGCATTTT
TRBV7-3	TRBJ1-1	few	NA	14	CASSSRGRGTEAFF	TGTGCCAGCAGCTCCAGGGGAAGGGGCACTGAAGCTTTCTTT
TRBV11-2	TRBJ2-5	few	TRBD2	13	CASSIETSETQYF	TGTGCCAGCAGCATAGAGACTAGCGAGACCCAGTACTTC
TRBV15	TRBJ1-1	many	NA	14	CATSPRQPNTEAFF	TGTGCCACCAGCCCCAGACAGCCGAACACTGAAGCTTTCTTT
TRBV12-3/TRBV12-4	TRBJ1-4	many	NA	14	CASTSDGFNEKLFF	TGTGCCAGCACCTCGGACGGCTTTAATGAAAAACTGTTTTTT
TRBV24-1	TRBJ2-5	NA	NA	15	CATSVSGGLKETQYF	TGTGCCACCAGTGTCTCCGGGGGATTAAAAGAGACCCAGTACTTC
TRBV12-3/TRBV12-4	TRBJ2-5	many	NA	12	CASSLGSETQYF	TGTGCCAGCAGTTTAGGGTCCGAGACCCAGTACTTC
TRBV7-2	TRBJ1-1	few	NA	15	CASSQTGTLNTEAFF	TGTGCCAGCAGCCAAACAGGAACCTTGAACACTGAAGCTTTCTTT
TRBV27	TRBJ1-4	few	NA	14	CASRWTASNEKLFF	TGTGCCAGCAGGTGGACAGCTAGTAATGAAAAACTGTTTTTT
TRBV7-6	TRBJ2-7	many	TRBD2	16	CASSPWTSGGSYEQYF	TGTGCCAGCAGCCCCTGGACTAGCGGGGGTTCCTACGAGCAGTACTTC
TRBV6-1	TRBJ1-5	NA	NA	16	CASSQPLIDSNQPQHF	TGTGCCAGCAGTCAGCCTTTGATCGATAGCAATCAGCCCCAGCATTTT
TRBV6-1	TRBJ1-1	many	NA	18	CASSELQGVYRGNTEAFF	TGTGCCAGCAGTGAATTGCAGGGAGTTTATCGGGGGAACACTGAAGCTTTCTTT
TRBV30	TRBJ2-7	many	NA	12	CAWSVLSDEQYF	TGTGCCTGGAGTGTATTGAGCGACGAGCAGTACTTC
TRBV3-1	TRBJ1-3	many	NA	14	CASSQTSSGNTIYF	TGTGCCAGCAGCCAAACTAGCTCTGGAAACACCATATATTTT
TRBV9	TRBJ2-5	NA	TRBD1	17	CASSVNRDSLEQETQYF	TGTGCCAGCAGCGTAAACCGGGACAGCCTGGAACAAGAGACCCAGTACTTC
TRBV27	TRBJ2-5	many	NA	15	CASSLLAEHQETQYF	TGTGCCAGCAGTTTATTAGCGGAGCACCAAGAGACCCAGTACTTC
TRBV9	TRBJ2-1	few	TRBD2	16	CASSPRFSGGYNEQFF	TGTGCCAGCAGCCCCCGGTTTAGCGGGGGATACAATGAGCAGTTCTTC
TRBV2	TRBJ1-5	many	NA	15	CASSEAESEDQPQHF	TGTGCCAGCAGTGAAGCTGAGTCTGAAGATCAGCCCCAGCATTTT
TRBV6-2/TRBV6-3	TRBJ2-2	NA	NA	13	CASSYASGGELFF	TGTGCCAGCAGTTACGCTTCGGGAGGGGAGCTGTTTTTT
TRBV12-3/TRBV12-4	TRBJ1-3	NA	TRBD1	16	CASSPGRTGTGNTIYF	TGTGCCAGCAGCCCTGGCCGGACAGGGACGGGAAACACCATATATTTT
TRBV7-4	TRBJ1-5	NA	NA	15	CASSLDRERNQPQHF	TGTGCCAGCAGCTTAGATCGGGAGCGCAATCAGCCCCAGCATTTT
TRBV19	TRBJ1-4	few	NA	15	CASNPQTGFGEKLFF	TGTGCCAGTAACCCACAGACAGGATTTGGTGAAAAACTGTTTTTT
TRBV28	TRBJ2-7	NA	NA	15	CASTKGLGSSYEQYF	TGTGCCAGCACCAAGGGCCTCGGAAGCTCCTACGAGCAGTACTTC
TRBV5-5	TRBJ2-1	NA	NA	15	CASSLSGGAHNEQFF	TGTGCCAGCAGCTTATCCGGGGGCGCACACAATGAGCAGTTCTTC
TRBV7-9	TRBJ1-6	NA	NA	15	CASSSGGGGDSPLHF	TGTGCCAGCAGCTCGGGGGGGGGTGGTGATTCACCCCTCCACTTT
TRBV6-1	TRBJ1-5	few	NA	14	CASSDVGVNQPQHF	TGTGCCAGCAGCGACGTGGGGGTAAATCAGCCCCAGCATTTT
TRBV6-1	TRBJ1-2	few	NA	16	CASSEARTPYSHGYTF	TGTGCCAGCAGTGAAGCCCGGACCCCATATAGCCATGGCTACACCTTC
TRBV6-1	TRBJ2-7	many	NA	13	CASRQDSTYEQYF	TGTGCCAGCAGACAGGACAGTACCTACGAGCAGTACTTC
TRBV5-1	TRBJ2-1	NA	TRBD2	16	CASSLLAGALRNEQFF	TGCGCCAGCAGCTTACTAGCGGGGGCCCTTAGGAATGAGCAGTTCTTC
TRBV7-2	TRBJ1-3	many	NA	14	CASSSWGAGNTIYF	TGTGCCAGCAGCTCTTGGGGGGCCGGAAACACCATATATTTT
TRBV10-3	TRBJ2-3	few	TRBD1	14	CASTGTGRADTQYF	TGTGCCAGTACCGGGACAGGTAGAGCAGATACGCAGTATTTT
TRBV15	TRBJ1-1	once	NA	14	CATSRDRSAIGAFF	TGTGCCACCAGCAGAGATCGATCGGCCATAGGAGCTTTCTTT
TRBV19	TRBJ1-1	NA	TRBD1	16	CASSPRTGYSSTEAFF	TGTGCCAGTAGTCCCCGGACAGGGTATTCGAGCACTGAAGCTTTCTTT
TRBV6-1	TRBJ2-7	many	NA	12	CASRNQGSEQYF	TGTGCCAGCCGTAACCAGGGATCCGAGCAGTACTTC
TRBV18	TRBJ1-6	many	TRBD1	15	CASSPGTGLNSPLHF	TGTGCCAGCTCACCCGGGACAGGTCTGAATTCACCCCTCCACTTT
TRBV28	TRBJ1-2	few	TRBD1	12	CASSEGAAGYTF	TGTGCCAGCAGTGAGGGGGCAGCTGGCTACACCTTC
TRBV19	TRBJ2-3	NA	NA	15	CASRRFEGSTDTQYF	TGTGCCAGCAGGAGGTTTGAGGGTAGCACAGATACGCAGTATTTT
TRBV2	TRBJ1-6	NA	NA	19	CASSEERWFGGAGGSPLHF	TGTGCCAGCAGTGAAGAACGTTGGTTCGGGGGGGCTGGGGGTTCACCCCTCCACTTT
TRBV7-8	TRBJ1-6	many	NA	15	CASSLEPHHNSPLHF	TGTGCCAGCAGCTTAGAGCCACACCATAATTCACCCCTCCACTTT
TRBV11-2	TRBJ2-1	NA	TRBD2	13	CASSQTSANEQFF	TGTGCCAGCAGCCAGACTAGCGCCAATGAGCAGTTCTTC
TRBV5-1	TRBJ2-5	few	NA	14	CASSPGTPTGTQYF	TGCGCCAGCAGCCCCGGGACGCCCACCGGGACCCAGTACTTC
TRBV6-2/TRBV6-3	TRBJ1-2	NA	NA	16	CASSSRNFFRVVGYTF	TGTGCCAGCAGTTCGCGTAATTTCTTCAGGGTAGTAGGCTACACCTTC
TRBV20-1	TRBJ2-7	many	NA	12	CSARDSVAEQYF	TGCAGTGCTAGAGATTCCGTAGCGGAGCAGTACTTC
TRBV18	TRBJ2-5	NA	NA	13	CASSPRDPETQYF	TGTGCCAGCTCGCCTAGGGATCCGGAGACCCAGTACTTC
TRBV6-4	TRBJ2-5	once	TRBD2	14	CASSPLRGEETQYF	TGTGCCAGCAGTCCCCTTCGGGGGGAAGAGACCCAGTACTTC
TRBV20-1	TRBJ1-6	NA	TRBD1	14	CSARAQGPRSPLHF	TGCAGTGCTAGGGCACAGGGGCCTAGATCACCCCTCCACTTT
TRBV20-1	TRBJ2-4	few	TRBD2	17	CSAGPSGGILAKNIQYF	TGCAGTGCTGGGCCTAGCGGGGGGATACTAGCCAAAAACATTCAGTACTTC
TRBV2	TRBJ2-5	many	NA	14	CASSEGRGQETQYF	TGTGCCAGCAGTGAGGGGCGGGGACAAGAGACCCAGTACTTC